This is a list of T cell receptor beta chains from one sample in a study of T-cell reconstitution after alpha-beta-depleted transplantation in children. One entry per CDR3 protein results from TCRdb running MiXCR on the PCR reads. The sample has approximately 390,000 distinct CDR3 sequences; approximately 10% are singletons. This sample comprised PBMCs from the stem cell graft donor, obtained from the stem cell graft. Receptor source: a human donor who donated a stem cell graft to a child with acute myeloid leukemia. The CDR3 runs from the conserved cysteine through the conserved F or W. Each record gives: V gene, J gene, D gene, clone size, CDR3 DNA, CDR3 protein. D genes are given only for firm matches. Rows may omit the clone size; those that give it use once, few, many or a size class.

TRBV9	TRBJ2-1	-	few	TGTGCCAGCAGTCAAAATTCCTACAATGAGCAGTTCTTC	CASSQNSYNEQFF
TRBV18	TRBJ2-3	-	-	TGTGCCAGCTCACAGGCCCCAAAAACCACAGATACGCAGTATTTT	CASSQAPKTTDTQYF
TRBV10-3	TRBJ2-2	-	-	TGTGCCATCGCCGGGACTGGGGGCACCGGGGAGCTGTTTTTT	CAIAGTGGTGELFF
TRBV15	TRBJ2-1	TRBD2	few	TGTGCCACCAGCAGAGAGGCCGCTAGCGGGGGCGATGAGCAGTTCTTC	CATSREAASGGDEQFF
TRBV7-9	TRBJ1-1	-	many	TGTGCCAGCAGCTTAGGGTCGGGGGTTCCTGAAGCTTTCTTT	CASSLGSGVPEAFF
TRBV4-2	TRBJ1-5	-	few	TGTGCCAGCAGCCAAGATTTAGGCCAGGTTAATCAGCCCCAGCATTTT	CASSQDLGQVNQPQHF
TRBV5-8	TRBJ2-5	-	-	TGTGCCAGCAGCGATTGGGTAGTACGCGAGACCCAGTACTTC	CASSDWVVRETQYF
TRBV5-5	TRBJ2-5	TRBD2	many	TGTGCCAGCAGCCCCCAGGAGGGAGGGGCAGAGACCCAGTACTTC	CASSPQEGGAETQYF
TRBV5-1	TRBJ2-2	-	many	TGCGCCAGCAGCTCGAACCGGGGCTACACCGGGGAGCTGTTTTTT	CASSSNRGYTGELFF
TRBV24-1	TRBJ2-1	-	many	TGTGCCACCAGTGATTTTGGCCACAATGAGCAGTTCTTC	CATSDFGHNEQFF
TRBV18	TRBJ2-7	-	-	TGTGCCAGCTCAAGCAGGGACGATTTCTACGAGCAGTACTTC	CASSSRDDFYEQYF
TRBV15	TRBJ1-4	-	-	TGTGCCACCAGCGGAAACAGGAGGGAAAAACTGTTTTTT	CATSGNRREKLFF
TRBV11-2	TRBJ2-3	-	-	TGTGCCAGCAGCTCAAAACTCTCCGGGGGGCTGGTAACAGATACGCAGTATTTT	CASSSKLSGGLVTDTQYF
TRBV6-2/TRBV6-3	TRBJ2-1	-	few	TGTGCCAGCAGTTCAGGTTCCTTCTACAATGAGCAGTTCTTC	CASSSGSFYNEQFF